The rows below give T cell receptor beta chains drawn from one sample of a study of cytomegalovirus exposure and HLA in healthy donors. Clones were read by immunoSEQ multiplex PCR, and TCRdb kept only the in-frame ones, dropping some. In the table there are tens of thousands of clones, about 63% of which are singletons. Sequencing used PBMCs. The receptors were sampled from a woman younger than 45 in good health and CMV-seronegative. Each CDR3 is given without its conserved first and last residue. Expanded clones get a size class; other rows say once, few or many, or leave the size out.

j_call v_call clone_size cdr3_aa
TRBJ1-2 TRBV2 NA ASSVLGHSNYGYT
TRBJ1-1 TRBV5-6 NA ASRGNTEAF
TRBJ2-3 TRBV6-5 NA ASSYSGDLGTDTQY
TRBJ1-2 TRBV19 NA ASMGGRHYGYT
TRBJ2-1 TRBV5-4 NA ASSLGLPSSYNEQF
TRBJ2-7 TRBV11-2 NA ASSFVGGEGSYEQY
TRBJ1-2 TRBV4-3 NA ASSQPEGSGTNYGYT
TRBJ2-7 TRBV7-7 NA ASSLSPSSYEQY
TRBJ2-5 TRBV25-1 NA ASSTPGETQY
TRBJ1-5 TRBV2 few ASSHGQGGYQPQH
TRBJ1-2 TRBV6-5 NA ASSPTGESYGYT
TRBJ2-7 TRBV6-5 NA ASTSGSGRFYEQY
TRBJ2-2 TRBV19 NA ASRDRGNTGELF
TRBJ2-1 TRBV9 NA ASSVGGTGGTGEQF
TRBJ1-1 TRBV2 NA ASSGANTEAF
TRBJ1-1 TRBV10-3 NA AITPTGSLRATEAF
TRBJ2-5 TRBV11-2 few ASSLDNQETQY
TRBJ1-3 TRBV6-6 NA ASSSQGVSGNTIY
TRBJ2-3 TRBV29-1 NA SADRGPADTQY
TRBJ1-2 TRBV19 NA ASSRQILNYGYT